Sequencing of this T cell receptor (beta chain) was carried out in a study of blood T cell repertoires in COVID-19. This clone was observed once. CDR3 length equals 12 residues. The trim removed 3 bases at V and 7 bases at J, leaving 3 bases unmatched. TCRdb's table, derived via immunoSEQ multiplex PCR, lists solely in-frame clones and lacks some. In the table there are 35,000 or so clones, over 75% of which are singletons. The chain joins TRBV12-3 or TRBV12-4 to TRBJ2-7; 7 nucleotides agree with TRBD2. This TCR derives from a man older than 75 with active or convalescent COVID-19. Sequencing was carried out using peripheral blood. CDR3 in DNA: TGTGCCAGCAGTTTGGGAGGGATTGAGCAGTACTTC. It is translated as CASSLGGIEQYF.